Shown below are 28 T cell receptor beta chains from a single sample sequenced in a study of cytomegalovirus exposure and HLA in healthy donors (dated by TCRdb to about 2017). The receptor library was made with the immunoSEQ multiplex PCR assay. A mixture of 60 forward primers for TCR Vbeta segments and 13 reverse primers for TCR Jbeta segments was used in the multiplex PCR. TCRdb stores this immuneACCESS table with in-frame sequences only. Part of the clones is absent; in the studies checked, under half of the shortfall reflects unresolved V genes, and no reason is known for the rest. The sample table shows under 200,000 clones, and 81% are seen once. About 1.5% of the sample belongs to the ten largest clones. The sequenced sample consisted of PBMCs. These receptor sequences come from a man over 45 in good health and CMV-seropositive.

The rearrangement joins TRBV18 to TRBJ1-1; D call uncertain. Trimming pared 6 bases from V and 0 bases from J, leaving 14 bases between. Germline assignment: CDR1 KGHSH and CDR2 LQKENI. The CDR3 has 15 amino acids. CDR3 nucleotide sequence: TGTGCCAGCTCCCCTAAGGAGGGCATGAACACTGAAGCTTTCTTT. Amino acid sequence: CASSPKEGMNTEAFF.

This clone was seen a handful of times. V is TRBV5-1 and J is TRBJ1-2; 8 bases agree with TRBD1. V lost 3 bases and J lost 8; bases outside the gene matches: 12. CDR1 SGHRS and CDR2 YFSETQ come from the germline V gene. The CDR3 consists of 15 residues. The CDR3 loop reads CASSSDRVESGGYTF. The CDR3 DNA reads TGCGCCAGCAGCTCGGACAGGGTGGAATCGGGGGGCTACACCTTC.

The gene calls are TRBV30 and TRBJ2-5; 8 bases align to TRBD1. After removal of 2 bases from V and 5 bases from J, the junction contained 10 bases not matched to a gene. The germline V gene has CDR1 GTSNPN and CDR2 SVGIG (reference sequence). The CDR3 has 15 amino acids. CDR3 coding DNA: TGTGCCTGGAGTTTGACGTCAGGGGGCAGTGAGACCCAGTACTTC. Translated, it gives CAWSLTSGGSETQYF.

The chain recombines TRBV5-5 with TRBJ1-2, with D perhaps TRBD1 (6 bases). This CDR3 comprises 13 residues. Per germline, CDR1 SGHKS and CDR2 YYEKEE (reference sequence). With 4 bases removed from V and 8 bases from J, the gap between germline ends came to 15 bases. In DNA, the CDR3 is TGTGCCAGCAGCCTGGGACAAATCGAGGGCTACACCTTC. Translation: CASSLGQIEGYTF.

The rearrangement joins TRBV7-2 to TRBJ2-3; TRBD2 agrees at 7 bases. CDR3 length equals 16 residues. Germline V gives CDR1 SGHTA, CDR2 FQGNSA. The V segment lost 2 bases and the J segment 0 bases; nucleotides outside the gene matches: 5. This chain's CDR3 is CASSLRLADSTDTQYF. The DNA of the CDR3 is TGTGCCAGCAGCTTACGTCTAGCGGATAGCACAGATACGCAGTATTTT.

This clone was counted once. The V and J genes are TRBV28 and TRBJ1-1, with 7 positions matching TRBD1. The CDR3 totals 14 residues. The V gene's germline CDR1 is MDHEN and CDR2 SYDVKM. Trimming removed 6 bases from V and 1 base from J; junction bases left unmatched: 5. DNA for the CDR3: TGTGCCAGCAGCAACCACAGGGGGAACACTGAAGCTTTCTTT. It codes for CASSNHRGNTEAFF.

V usage is TRBV27 and J usage is TRBJ1-1; D not certain. This CDR3 has 15 amino acids. In germline, CDR1 is MNHEY, CDR2 SMNVEV (reference sequence). V was cut by 5 bases and J by 5 bases, with 18 bases left in between. CDR3 in amino acids: CASSAQRNRPTEAFF. Here the CDR3 DNA reads TGTGCCAGCAGTGCACAGCGGAACAGACCAACTGAAGCTTTCTTT.

The genes are TRBV5-1 and TRBJ1-6; D remains ambiguous. V was clipped by 7 bases and J by 0 bases, with 14 bases between them. The CDR3 contains 16 residues. Germline V CDR1 and CDR2: SGHRS, YFSETQ. The CDR3 DNA reads TGCGCCAGCGGGAGGGATTCAAGCTCCTATAATTCACCCCTCCACTTT. Translating it yields CASGRDSSSYNSPLHF.

The rearrangement joins TRBV27 to TRBJ2-1; TRBD2 matches at 10 bases. Per germline, CDR1 MNHEY and CDR2 SMNVEV (reference sequence). The CDR3 loop spans 16 amino acids. Unmatched junction bases numbered 9, after V lost 6 bases and J lost 4 bases. This CDR3 reads CASSTIAGGLYNEQFF. The CDR3 region has the DNA TGTGCCAGCAGCACAATAGCGGGAGGTCTTTACAATGAGCAGTTCTTC.

The chain combines TRBV2 with TRBJ1-2; 7 bases map to TRBD1. The V segment lost 9 bases and the J segment 4 bases; nucleotides outside the gene matches: 11. Germline CDR1 reads SNHLY; CDR2 reads FYNNEI. The CDR3 extends over 14 amino acids. CDR3 coding DNA: TGTGCCAGGACCGTGACAGGGAAGGCCTATGGCTACACCTTC. Its translation: CARTVTGKAYGYTF.

There are a few counts of this clone. The chain joins TRBV11-3 to TRBJ2-1; TRBD2 matches 9 bases. Germline V gene sequence: CDR1 SGHNT, CDR2 YENEEA. V shed 5 bases and J 7 bases; nucleotides not matched to a gene: 9. The CDR3 spans 15 residues. For the CDR3, the DNA is TGTGCCAGCAGCGCGTCAGCGGGAGGTAAAAATGAGCAGTTCTTC. This translates into CASSASAGGKNEQFF.

The rearrangement links TRBV6-5 to TRBJ2-2; D perhaps matches TRBD1 (7 bases). V lost 7 bases and J lost 5, with 14 bases in between. Germline CDR1 reads MNHEY; CDR2 reads SVGAGI. The CDR3 extends over 14 amino acids. Here the CDR3 DNA reads TGTGCCAGCACGGAGGGGGCGCGGACCGGGGAGCTGTTTTTT. Translated, it gives CASTEGARTGELFF.

This chain connects TRBV6-5 to TRBJ1-4; tentatively, D is TRBD1 (6 bases). With 2 bases removed from V and 7 bases from J, the gap between germline ends came to 14 bases. This CDR3 spans 15 amino acids. Looked up from germline, CDR1 is MNHEY and CDR2 is SVGAGI. CDR3 region: CASSYGGARLEKLFF. In DNA, the CDR3 is TGTGCCAGCAGTTACGGGGGGGCGCGTCTTGAAAAACTGTTTTTT.

The chain is built from TRBV2 and TRBJ1-2; 11 positions agree with TRBD1. J lost 4 bases, V lost 9 bases, and 10 bases had no gene match. The CDR3 has 15 amino acids. The germline gives CDR1 SNHLY, CDR2 FYNNEI. This chain's CDR3 is CASGFGQGAAYGYTF. The CDR3 coding sequence is TGTGCCAGTGGCTTTGGACAGGGGGCCGCCTATGGCTACACCTTC.

The rearrangement uses TRBV19 and TRBJ2-7, with 7 bases matching TRBD1. Trimming removed 4 bases from V and 3 bases from J; junction bases left unmatched: 3. The CDR3 is 13 residues long. Per germline, CDR1 LNHDA and CDR2 SQIVND (reference sequence). The chain's CDR3 is CASSNRDSYEQYF. In DNA form, the CDR3 reads TGTGCCAGTAGTAACCGGGACAGCTACGAGCAGTACTTC.

The J gene is TRBJ1-2, the V gene TRBV9; perhaps TRBD1 as D (5 bases). This CDR3 contains 13 residues. Between the trimmed V and J ends, which lost 2 bases and 7 bases, there was a span of 12 bases. Per the germline V gene, CDR1 is SGDLS and CDR2 is YYNGEE. Here the CDR3 reads CASSVGGRSGYTF. CDR3 sequence (DNA): TGTGCCAGCAGCGTCGGGGGTCGTAGTGGCTACACCTTC. The entire variable domain, with the rest obtained from reference TRBV9 and TRBJ1-2, is as follows: DSGVTQTPKHLITATGQRVTLRCSPRSGDLSVYWYQQSLDQGLQFLIQYYNGEERAKGNILERFSAQQFPDLHSELNLSSLELGDSALYFCASSVGGRSGYTFGSGTRLTVV.

CDR3 in amino acids: CASSEVSGTSGGEQFF. As DNA, the CDR3 is TGTGCCAGCAGTGAGGTCTCCGGGACTAGCGGGGGGGAACAGTTCTTC. V gene TRBV2 combines with J gene TRBJ2-1; 16 positions match TRBD2. This CDR3 has 16 residues. The ends lost 3 bases at V and 13 bases at J; junction bases unmatched: 9. The germline V gene encodes CDR1 SNHLY and CDR2 FYNNEI.

The J gene is TRBJ1-2, the V gene TRBV30, with a tentative D call TRBD1 (6 bases). From germline, CDR1 is GTSNPN and CDR2 SVGIG (reference sequence). The germline V and J ends were trimmed by 4 bases and 5 bases, with 17 bases remaining between them. This CDR3 has 14 amino acids. CDR3 coding DNA: TGTGCCTGGACCCTTCCGACGCAGGGGTATGGCTACACCTTC. Amino acid sequence: CAWTLPTQGYGYTF.

The chain joins TRBV7-9 to TRBJ1-2, with TRBD1 identical over 11 bases. Germline CDR1 reads SEHNR; CDR2 reads FQNEAQ (reference sequence). This CDR3 is 14 amino acids long. V shed 5 bases and J 8 bases; nucleotides not matched to a gene: 7. In DNA, the CDR3 is TGTGCCAGCAGCCAAGGACAGGGGGCTCAGGGCTACACCTTC. Protein product: CASSQGQGAQGYTF.

The chain has TRBV2 and TRBJ2-2; TRBD1 might be the D (5 bases). The V and J ends lost 8 bases and 0 bases respectively, with 10 bases between them. The CDR3 length is 14 residues. Germline CDR1 is SNHLY and CDR2 is FYNNEI. Written as DNA, the CDR3 is TGTGCCAGCGTTCAGGGTTCGAACACCGGGGAGCTGTTTTTT. It specifies CASVQGSNTGELFF.

The chain uses TRBV6-1 and TRBJ2-3, with 9 bases fitting TRBD2. Germline CDR1 and CDR2: MNHNS and SASEGT. Trimming removed 0 bases from V and 0 bases from J; junction bases left unmatched: 7. The CDR3 has 18 residues. This CDR3 reads CASSEAKTSGVSTDTQYF. As DNA, the CDR3 is TGTGCCAGCAGTGAAGCCAAGACTAGCGGAGTCAGCACAGATACGCAGTATTTT.

The chain has TRBV27 and TRBJ2-7, with D unresolved. This CDR3 contains 14 residues. V lost 3 bases and J lost 2, with 11 bases in between. The germline V gene encodes CDR1 MNHEY and CDR2 SMNVEV (reference sequence). DNA for the CDR3: TGTGCCAGCAGTTTCTCTTCTCCTACCTACGAGCAGTACTTC. Translated: CASSFSSPTYEQYF.

The V and J genes are TRBV28 and TRBJ1-6; a possible D gene is TRBD1 (6 bases). Trimming removed 6 bases from V and 7 bases from J, with 10 bases in between. Germline V gene data show CDR1 as MDHEN and CDR2 as SYDVKM. This CDR3 has 13 residues. This CDR3 reads CASSPGHNSPLHF. CDR3 bases: TGTGCCAGCAGCCCGGGACACAATTCACCCCTCCACTTT.

J is TRBJ2-2 and V is TRBV18; D not resolved. This CDR3 comprises 15 residues. Germline V CDR1 and CDR2: KGHSH, LQKENI. Trimming cost V 3 bases and J 2 bases, with 10 bases left between them. CDR3 DNA: TGTGCCAGCTCACCGGCGGAGAGAAACACCGGGGAGCTGTTTTTT. It codes for CASSPAERNTGELFF. The variable domain in full, completed from reference TRBV18 and TRBJ2-2, reads NAGVMQNPRHLVRRRGQEARLRCSPMKGHSHVYWYRQLPEEGLKFMVYLQKENIIDESGMPKERFSAEFPKEGPSILRIQQVVRGDSAAYFCASSPAERNTGELFFGEGSRLTVL.

This chain links TRBV5-4 with TRBJ1-3, with D unresolved. The CDR3 sequence is 17 residues long. Germline CDR1 is SGHNT and CDR2 is YYREEE (reference sequence). Trimming pared 4 bases from V and 0 bases from J, leaving 17 bases between. Here the CDR3 reads CASSPSSRPRSGNTIYF. The CDR3 coding sequence is TGTGCCAGCAGCCCCTCGTCCAGGCCTCGCTCTGGAAACACCATATATTTT.

The genes are TRBV19 and TRBJ1-1; the match to TRBD1 covers 8 bases. The CDR3 spans 15 residues. After removal of 4 bases from V and 5 bases from J, the junction contained 9 bases not matched to a gene. Germline values: CDR1 LNHDA, CDR2 SQIVND (reference sequence). CDR3 bases: TGTGCCAGTAGTACGAGACAGGGGTTTAGAACTGAAGCTTTCTTT. Protein: CASSTRQGFRTEAFF.

This clone was observed once. This chain joins TRBV6-5 and TRBJ2-7, with a possible D match to TRBD1 (6 bases). The V and J ends lost 4 bases and 1 base respectively, with 14 bases between them. This CDR3 region has 15 residues. Per germline, CDR1 MNHEY and CDR2 SVGAGI. The CDR3 loop reads CASSSGRGASYEQYF. CDR3 coding DNA: TGTGCCAGCAGTTCCGGCAGGGGTGCTTCCTACGAGCAGTACTTC.

V usage is TRBV11-3 and J usage is TRBJ2-7, with 8 bases aligning to TRBD1. Germline CDR1 reads SGHNT; CDR2 reads YENEEA. V was clipped by 5 bases and J by 6 bases; unmatched bases: 3. The CDR3 length is 12 residues. The CDR3 reads CASSNGQGEQYF. CDR3 nucleotide sequence: TGTGCCAGCAGCAATGGACAGGGCGAGCAGTACTTC.